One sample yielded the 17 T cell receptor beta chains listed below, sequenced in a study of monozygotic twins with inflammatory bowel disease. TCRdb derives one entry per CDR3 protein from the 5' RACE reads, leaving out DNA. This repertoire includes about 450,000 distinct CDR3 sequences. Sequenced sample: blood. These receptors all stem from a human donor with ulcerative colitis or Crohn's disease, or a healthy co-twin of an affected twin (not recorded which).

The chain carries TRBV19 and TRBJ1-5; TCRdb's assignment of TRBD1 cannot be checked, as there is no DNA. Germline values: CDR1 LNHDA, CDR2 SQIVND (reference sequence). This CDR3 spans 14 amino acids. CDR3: CASSIRPGDQPQHF. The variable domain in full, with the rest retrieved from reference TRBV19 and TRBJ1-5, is DGGITQSPKYLFRKEGQNVTLSCEQNLNHDAMYWYRQDPGQGLRLIYYSQIVNDFQKGDIAEGYSVSREKKESFPLTVTSAQKNPTAFYLCASSIRPGDQPQHFGDGTRLSIL.

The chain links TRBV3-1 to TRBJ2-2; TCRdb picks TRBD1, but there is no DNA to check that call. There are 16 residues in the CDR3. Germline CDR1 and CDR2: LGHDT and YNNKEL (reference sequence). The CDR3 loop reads CASSLPGGGIAGELFF.

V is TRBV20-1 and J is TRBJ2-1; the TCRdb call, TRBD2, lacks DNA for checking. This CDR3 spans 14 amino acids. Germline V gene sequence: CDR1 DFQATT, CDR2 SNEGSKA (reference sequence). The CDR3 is CSARTSGAYNEQFF.

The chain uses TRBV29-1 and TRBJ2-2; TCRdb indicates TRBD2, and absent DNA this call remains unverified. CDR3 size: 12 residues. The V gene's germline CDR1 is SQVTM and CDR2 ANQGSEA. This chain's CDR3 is CSAGLYTGELFF.

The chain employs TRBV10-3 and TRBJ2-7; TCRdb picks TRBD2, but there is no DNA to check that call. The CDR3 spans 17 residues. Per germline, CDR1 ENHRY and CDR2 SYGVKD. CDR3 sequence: CAISDQGLAGANYEQYF.

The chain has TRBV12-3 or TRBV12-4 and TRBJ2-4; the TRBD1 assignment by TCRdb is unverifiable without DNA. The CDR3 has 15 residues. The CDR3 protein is CASSLRGPGKNIQYF.

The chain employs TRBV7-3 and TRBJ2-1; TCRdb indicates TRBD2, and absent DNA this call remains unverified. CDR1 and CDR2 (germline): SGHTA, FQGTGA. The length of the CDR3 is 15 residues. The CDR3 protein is CASSMTREGYNEQFF.

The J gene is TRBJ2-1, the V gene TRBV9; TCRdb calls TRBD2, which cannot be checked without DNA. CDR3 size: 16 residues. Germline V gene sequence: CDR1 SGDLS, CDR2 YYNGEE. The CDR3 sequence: CASSVTSGSFMNEQFF.

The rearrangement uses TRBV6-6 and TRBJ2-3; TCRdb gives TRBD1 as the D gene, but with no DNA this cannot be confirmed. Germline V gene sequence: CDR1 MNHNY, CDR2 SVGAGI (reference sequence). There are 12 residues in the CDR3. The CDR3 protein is CASRDTPDTQYF.

CDR3 in amino acids: CASTEQGADEQFF. The chain employs TRBV12-3 or TRBV12-4 and TRBJ2-1; TCRdb's D call, TRBD1, is unchecked because there is no DNA. There are 13 residues in the CDR3.

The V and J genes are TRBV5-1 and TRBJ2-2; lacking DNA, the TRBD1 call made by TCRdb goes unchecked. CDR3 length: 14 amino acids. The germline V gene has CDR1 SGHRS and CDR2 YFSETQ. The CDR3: CASSLAQGGGELFF.

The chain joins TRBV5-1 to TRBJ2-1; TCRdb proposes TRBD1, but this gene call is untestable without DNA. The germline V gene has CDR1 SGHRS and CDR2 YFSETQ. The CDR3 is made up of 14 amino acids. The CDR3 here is CASSQGQAWDEQFF.

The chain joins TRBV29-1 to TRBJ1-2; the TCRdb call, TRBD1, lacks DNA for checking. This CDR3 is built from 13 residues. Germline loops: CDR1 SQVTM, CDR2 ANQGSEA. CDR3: CSVVGGLYYGYTF.

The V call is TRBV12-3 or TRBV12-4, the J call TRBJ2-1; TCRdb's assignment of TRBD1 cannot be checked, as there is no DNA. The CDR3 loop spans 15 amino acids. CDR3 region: CASRSSGGPGNEQFF.

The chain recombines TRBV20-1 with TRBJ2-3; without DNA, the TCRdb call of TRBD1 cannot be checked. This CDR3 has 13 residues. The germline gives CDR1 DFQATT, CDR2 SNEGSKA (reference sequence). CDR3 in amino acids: CSPGQGLSDTQYF.

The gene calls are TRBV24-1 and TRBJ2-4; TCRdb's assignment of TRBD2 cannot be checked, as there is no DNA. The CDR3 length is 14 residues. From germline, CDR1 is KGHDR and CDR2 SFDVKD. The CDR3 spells CATSSKRSENIQYF.

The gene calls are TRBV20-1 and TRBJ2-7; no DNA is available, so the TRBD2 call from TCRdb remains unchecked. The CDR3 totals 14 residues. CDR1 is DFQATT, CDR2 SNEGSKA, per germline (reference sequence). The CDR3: CSATPRGSSYEQYF.